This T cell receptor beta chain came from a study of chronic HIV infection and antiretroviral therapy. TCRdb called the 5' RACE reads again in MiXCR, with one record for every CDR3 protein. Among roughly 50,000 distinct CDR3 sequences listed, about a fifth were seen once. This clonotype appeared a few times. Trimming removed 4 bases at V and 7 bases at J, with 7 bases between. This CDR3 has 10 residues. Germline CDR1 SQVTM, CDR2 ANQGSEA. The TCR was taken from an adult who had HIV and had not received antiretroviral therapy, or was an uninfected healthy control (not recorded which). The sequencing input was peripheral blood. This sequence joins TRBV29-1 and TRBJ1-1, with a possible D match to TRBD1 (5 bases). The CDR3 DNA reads TGCAGCGTTGGGGGGGTTGAAGCTTTCTTT. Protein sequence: CSVGGVEAFF.